This is a list of T cell receptor beta chains from one sample in a study of cytomegalovirus exposure and HLA in healthy donors. Libraries were prepared by immunoSEQ multiplex PCR; TCRdb keeps only in-frame clonotypes and omits some of them. The sample includes tens of thousands of clones, around 77% of them seen just once. Input material: PBMCs. These receptors were obtained from a man aged 25-45 years in good health and CMV-seronegative. Each CDR3 is given with its conserved first and last residue. A D gene is named only where the DNA matches it firmly. Part of the rows lack a size; the others show once, few, many or a class for expanded clones.

J gene	D gene	V gene	clone size	CDR3 DNA	CDR3 protein
TRBJ2-7	TRBD2	TRBV11-2	once	TGTGCCAGCAGCCGGACTAGCGGGAGCTCCTACGAGCAGTACTTC	CASSRTSGSSYEQYF
TRBJ2-7	.	TRBV28	.	TGTGCCAGCAGTCAACCCGCGGGAGAGCAGTACTTC	CASSQPAGEQYF
TRBJ2-1	.	TRBV19	.	TGTGCCACCCGGGGGGCTAGCGGTTACAATGAGCAGTTCTTC	CATRGASGYNEQFF
TRBJ1-5	.	TRBV4-3	.	TGCGCCAGCAGCCAAGGGACTTCGGGGAGCAATCAGCCCCAGCATTTT	CASSQGTSGSNQPQHF
TRBJ1-3	.	TRBV30	.	TGTGCCTGGAGTGGAGGAGGGCTAGGAAACACCATATATTTT	CAWSGGGLGNTIYF
TRBJ1-2	.	TRBV27	once	TGTGCCAGCAGTCCCAACCGGGGGGCAAGAGGCTACACCTTC	CASSPNRGARGYTF
TRBJ2-1	TRBD2	TRBV5-4	.	TGTGCCAGCAGCTGGCTAGCGGGAGAGGGGTATTTCTTC	CASSWLAGEGYFF
TRBJ2-5	.	TRBV11-2	.	TGTGCCAGCAGCTGGACAGGGAGGGAAGAGACCCAGTACTTC	CASSWTGREETQYF
TRBJ2-1	TRBD2	TRBV6-5	.	TGTGCCAGCAGTTTGTGGACTAGCGGGAAGGGTAATGAGCAGTTCTTC	CASSLWTSGKGNEQFF
TRBJ2-3	TRBD2	TRBV29-1	.	TGCAGCGCGCGACTAGCGTTAAGCACAGATACGCAGTATTTT	CSARLALSTDTQYF
TRBJ2-1	TRBD1	TRBV28	.	TGTGCCAGCAGAGGGCCGGCGACAGGGGGGGATGAGCAGTTCTTC	CASRGPATGGDEQFF
TRBJ1-2	TRBD1	TRBV7-8	.	TGTGCCAGCAGCTTAGATCTCGGACAGGGCCCATATGGCTACACCTTC	CASSLDLGQGPYGYTF
TRBJ2-1	TRBD1	TRBV10-3	.	TGTGCCATCAGTACTTTAAACAGGGGCCTCTACAATGAGCAGTTCTTC	CAISTLNRGLYNEQFF
TRBJ1-2	TRBD1	TRBV5-6	.	TGTGCCAGCAGCGGAGACAGGGTCTATGGCTACACCTTC	CASSGDRVYGYTF
TRBJ2-7	TRBD1	TRBV6-5	medium-sized	TGTGCCAGCAGCCCTGGACAGGGACGATACGAGCAGTACTTC	CASSPGQGRYEQYF
TRBJ1-2	.	TRBV10-3	.	TGTGCCATCAGTGAAGGCCAGCGCTTGTACACCTTC	CAISEGQRLYTF
TRBJ2-1	TRBD2	TRBV29-1	.	TGCAGCGGGACTAGCTCTTACAATGAGCAGTTCTTC	CSGTSSYNEQFF
TRBJ1-1	.	TRBV11-2	.	TGTGCCAGCAGCTTAGATGGGGCCACTGAGGCTTTCTTT	CASSLDGATEAFF
TRBJ1-1	TRBD1	TRBV5-1	.	TGCGCCAGCAGCTTGGGGACAGGGGTGAACACTGAAGCTTTCTTT	CASSLGTGVNTEAFF
TRBJ2-2	.	TRBV28	.	TGTGCCAGCAGAAGCGGGCCTCGAAACACCGGGGAGCTGTTTTTT	CASRSGPRNTGELFF
TRBJ2-1	TRBD1	TRBV2	.	TGTGCCAGCAGTGAGAGGGGGACAGCTTCCTACAATGAGCAGTTCTTC	CASSERGTASYNEQFF
TRBJ2-2	.	TRBV5-1	.	TGCGCCAGCAGCCTTAGCGGGAACACCGGGGAGCTGTTTTTT	CASSLSGNTGELFF
TRBJ2-7	TRBD1	TRBV4-1	once	TGCGCCAGCAGCCAAACCGGGACAGCCTCCTACGAGCAGTACTTC	CASSQTGTASYEQYF
TRBJ2-2	.	TRBV5-1	.	TGCGCCAGCAGCTTGGGGGCTCCCCTCGCGAACACCGGGGAGCTGTTTTTT	CASSLGAPLANTGELFF
TRBJ2-1	TRBD1	TRBV6-5	.	TGTGCCAGCAGTTACTCGAGGGACAGGGCCCATGAGCAGTTCTTC	CASSYSRDRAHEQFF
TRBJ2-3	TRBD2	TRBV9	.	TGTGCCAGCAGCGCCGAACCGGGACTAGCGGGGGAGTTAGATACGCAGTATTTT	CASSAEPGLAGELDTQYF
TRBJ2-7	.	TRBV27	.	TGTGCCAGCAGTCGGCTGGGGGGGCCCTACGAGCAGTACTTC	CASSRLGGPYEQYF
TRBJ1-2	.	TRBV20-1	.	TGCAGTGCTACAGGGTTGGGCGGCTACACCTTC	CSATGLGGYTF
TRBJ2-2	TRBD2	TRBV18	.	TGTGCCAGCTCACCACCAGCGGGGTACGGGGAGCTGTTTTTT	CASSPPAGYGELFF
TRBJ2-2	.	TRBV7-8	few	TGTGCCAGCAGCAGGACTTCGAACACCGGGGAGCTGTTTTTT	CASSRTSNTGELFF
TRBJ2-7	.	TRBV14	.	TGTGCCAGCAGCCAAGGATGGCAGGGGGGAGGCTACGAGCAGTACTTC	CASSQGWQGGGYEQYF
TRBJ2-1	TRBD1	TRBV28	few	TGTGCCAGCAGATCCAGGGACAGGGGGCGGAGTGAGCAGTTCTTC	CASRSRDRGRSEQFF
TRBJ2-7	TRBD1	TRBV18	.	TGTGCCAGCTCAGACAGGGACGAGCAGTACTTC	CASSDRDEQYF
TRBJ2-2	TRBD2	TRBV4-2	.	TGTGCCAGCAGCCAAGCCAGGCGGGGGGGCCTAGGTACCGGGGAGCTGTTTTTT	CASSQARRGGLGTGELFF
TRBJ2-7	TRBD1	TRBV18	few	TGTGCCAGCTCCCCGGACAGGACGAGCTCCTACGAGCAGTACTTC	CASSPDRTSSYEQYF
TRBJ2-7	TRBD1	TRBV6-1	.	TGTGCCAGCTGGGATCCCGGGACAGGATTTTACGAGCAGTACTTC	CASWDPGTGFYEQYF
TRBJ2-5	.	TRBV7-9	.	TGTGCCAGCAGCTTAGTTGGCAGGCCCCAAGAGACCCAGTACTTC	CASSLVGRPQETQYF
TRBJ1-1	.	TRBV18	.	TGTGCCAGCTCACCACCGAACAGGCTAACTGAAGCTTTCTTT	CASSPPNRLTEAFF
TRBJ2-7	.	TRBV2	.	TGTGCCAGCGCAAAACGGGGGACGAAAGGCTCCTACGAGCAGTACTTC	CASAKRGTKGSYEQYF
TRBJ2-3	TRBD1	TRBV7-2	few	TGTGCCAGCAGCTCACAGGGGAGTGTCACAGATACGCAGTATTTT	CASSSQGSVTDTQYF
TRBJ2-7	TRBD2	TRBV5-1	.	TGCGCCAGCACCGCCGGACTAGCGAAATCCTACGAGCAGTACTTC	CASTAGLAKSYEQYF
TRBJ1-2	.	TRBV28	few	TGTGCCAGCAGTTCCCCAGACTACTATGGCTACACCTTC	CASSSPDYYGYTF
TRBJ2-1	.	TRBV6-5	.	TGTGCCAGCAGTTACTCTGTCGTTTATGAGCAGTTCTTC	CASSYSVVYEQFF
TRBJ1-4	TRBD1	TRBV27	.	TGTGCCAGCAGTTTACAGGGGGCTGGGGAAAAACTGTTTTTT	CASSLQGAGEKLFF
TRBJ2-7	TRBD2	TRBV7-2	.	TGTGCCAGTATGCTAGCGGGAGAATCCCCCTACGAGCAGTACTTC	CASMLAGESPYEQYF
TRBJ2-5	TRBD2	TRBV11-2	.	TGTGCCAGCAGCTTAGTAGGGGCGACTAGCTATCGAGGGACCCAGTACTTC	CASSLVGATSYRGTQYF
TRBJ2-1	.	TRBV5-1	.	TGCGCCAGCAGCCCAAACAAAAACCATGAGCAGTTCTTC	CASSPNKNHEQFF
TRBJ2-5	.	TRBV7-2	.	TGTGCCAGCAGCTTAGGGGGCGCTATAAAGACCCAGTACTTC	CASSLGGAIKTQYF
TRBJ2-1	TRBD2	TRBV10-1	few	TGCGCCAGCGGGGGGGATGCAGTGGACTCGCAGTTCTTC	CASGGDAVDSQFF
TRBJ2-2	TRBD2	TRBV7-9	once	TGTGCCAGCAGCTTAGTTCGGGGGGGCGGCACCGGGGAGCTGTTTTTT	CASSLVRGGGTGELFF